The 15 T cell receptor beta chains presented below share a single source sample, sequenced in a study of post-analysis software for immune sequencing data. These receptors have no identified antigens. Notes on the study in general: Relative to controls, patients had five TRBV segments at higher frequency, with TRBV5-6, TRBV5-1 and TRBV20-1 among these.

TCR beta cDNA libraries had unique molecular identifiers. TCRdb ran MiXCR on the PCR reads and lists one entry per CDR3 protein. This sample has 250,000 to 300,000 distinct CDR3 sequences, with roughly a third found just once. The source material was blood. Source of these receptors: a girl aged 5-17 years with multiple sclerosis.

This clonotype has just a few counts. A read error may be the cause here, since a much bigger clone is one base away. The genes are TRBV29-1 and TRBJ1-2, with D tentatively TRBD1 (6 bases). The CDR3 contains 13 residues. The germline V gene has CDR1 SQVTM and CDR2 ANQGSEA. CDR3 nucleotide sequence: TGCGGCGTTGCAAGCAGACAGGTTCTGCGCTACACCTTC. Translation: CGVASRQVLRYTF.

The J gene is TRBJ1-2, the V gene TRBV9, with D hard to call. V was clipped by 0 bases and J by 3 bases, with 6 bases between them. CDR3 size: 13 residues. CDR1 is SGDLS, CDR2 YYNGEE, per germline. CDR3 DNA sequence: TGTGCCAGCAGCGTAGGCGGCGACTATGGCTACACCTTC. Translated, it gives CASSVGGDYGYTF.

Many counts were recorded for this clonotype. The chain couples TRBV4-1 to TRBJ2-1, with 7 bases lining up with TRBD2. This CDR3 has 16 amino acids. The trim removed 5 bases at V and 1 base at J, leaving 8 bases unmatched. The germline V gene has CDR1 MGHRA and CDR2 YSYEKL. CDR3 bases: TGCGCCAGCAGCTCGGGTCCCGGGGGGTCCTACAATGAGCAGTTCTTC. Encoded protein: CASSSGPGGSYNEQFF.

The CDR3 is CASRRLAVEDTQYF. The CDR3 DNA sequence: TGTGCCAGCAGACGACTAGCAGTTGAGGATACGCAGTATTTT. V is TRBV12-3 or TRBV12-4 and J is TRBJ2-3, with 7 bases aligning to TRBD2. This CDR3 comprises 14 residues. The ends lost 6 bases at V and 6 bases at J; junction bases unmatched: 9.

This clonotype has ten or more counts. The chain is built from TRBV20-1 and TRBJ1-2; no clear D. CDR1 is DFQATT, CDR2 SNEGSKA, per germline (reference sequence). V lost 0 bases and J lost 8, with 13 bases in between. The CDR3 is 13 residues long. CDR3 DNA sequence: TGCAGTGCTAGAGAAATGACGGCTTTAGGCTACACCTTC. Amino acids: CSAREMTALGYTF.

This chain links TRBV5-6 with TRBJ2-5; D is perhaps TRBD1 (6 bases). The closer fit of TRBJ2-7 to the DNA end suggests the J call may be wrong. Germline CDR1 and CDR2: SGHDT and YYEEEE. This CDR3 spans 13 amino acids. The CDR3 reads CASSWRQAYEQYF. As DNA, the CDR3 is TGTGCCAGCAGCTGGCGACAGGCCTACGAGCAGTACTTC.

This chain joins TRBV15 and TRBJ2-1; D is perhaps TRBD2 (6 bases). The V gene lost 1 base and the J gene lost 14 bases, with 21 bases spanning the gap. Germline V CDR1 and CDR2: LNHNV, YYDKDF (reference sequence). This CDR3 has 15 amino acids. CDR3 residues: CATSRGAARDFREFF. The CDR3 DNA reads as TGTGCCACCAGCAGAGGTGCCGCCCGGGACTTTCGAGAGTTCTTC. Using reference TRBV15 and TRBJ2-1 for the parts outside the CDR3, the full variable domain is DAMVIQNPRYQVTQFGKPVTLSCSQTLNHNVMYWYQQKSSQAPKLLFHYYDKDFNNEADTPDNFQSRRPNTSFCFLDIRSPGLGDTAMYLCATSRGAARDFREFFGPGTRLTVL.

Concerning this clonotype itself: A much larger clone lies a single base off, so this may be a read error. The chain has TRBV12-3 or TRBV12-4 and TRBJ1-4; D not certain. This CDR3 spans 14 amino acids. The CDR3: CASSSAATNEELFF. CDR3 coding DNA: TGTGCCAGCAGTTCAGCTGCAACTAATGAAGAACTGTTTTTT.

The chain links TRBV3-1 to TRBJ2-1; TRBD2 matches 7 bases. The end of the DNA aligns better with TRBJ2-7, so the J call may be wrong. Per the germline V gene, CDR1 is LGHDT and CDR2 is YNNKEL (reference sequence). The CDR3 covers 16 residues. CDR3 sequence reads: CASSQGREWSYNEQYF. The CDR3 nucleotides are TGTGCCAGCAGCCAAGGGCGGGAGTGGTCCTACAATGAGCAGTACTTC.

This clonotype was found a few times. A much larger clone differs by one base, so this may be a read error. The rearrangement uses TRBV5-1 and TRBJ1-1; 7 nucleotides line up with TRBD1. Germline values: CDR1 SGHRS, CDR2 YFSETQ. The CDR3 consists of 13 residues. The DNA of the CDR3 is TGCGCCAGCAGCGGGGGACAGAACGCTGAAGCTTTCTTT. This encodes CASSGGQNAEAFF. The whole variable domain, filled in from reference TRBV5-1 and TRBJ1-1, reads KAGVTQTPRYLIKTRGQQVTLSCSPISGHRSVSWYQQTPGQGLQFLFEYFSETQRNKGNFPGRFSGRQFSNSRSEMNVSTLELGDSALYLCASSGGQNAEAFFGQGTRLTVV.

This clonotype was detected only a few times. V is TRBV3-1 and J is TRBJ2-1; 12 bases are a match to TRBD2. V trimming: 1 base; J trimming: 3 bases; junction bases outside the gene matches: 10. Looked up from germline, CDR1 is LGHDT and CDR2 is YNNKEL (reference sequence). CDR3 size: 19 residues. The CDR3 is CASSQGMLAGGGDYNEQFF. DNA of the CDR3: TGTGCCAGCAGCCAAGGGATGCTAGCGGGAGGGGGAGACTACAATGAGCAGTTCTTC.

This clonotype was counted ten times or more. Germline is not matched at one junction end, which may reflect a read error. The V and J genes are TRBV20-1 and TRBJ2-1, with 14 bases that match TRBD2. CDR3 length: 16 amino acids. Germline V gene lookup returns CDR1 DFQATT and CDR2 SNEGSKA (reference sequence). DNA for the CDR3: TGCAGTGCCAGAGAGACTAGCGGGAGGGCCACGGGTAAGCAGTTCTTC. It translates to CSARETSGRATGKQFF.

In its sample, this clonotype was seen a few times. The rearrangement joins TRBV6-6 to TRBJ1-1; TRBD1 matches at 9 bases. The J segment lost 4 bases and the V segment lost 6 bases, leaving 3 bases of the junction unmatched. The CDR3 totals 13 residues. Germline V gene data show CDR1 as MNHNY and CDR2 as SVGAGI (reference sequence). The CDR3 sequence: CASSLQGATEAFF. The CDR3 coding sequence is TGTGCCAGCAGCTTACAGGGGGCCACTGAAGCTTTCTTT.

This clonotype was detected a few times. This may stem from a read error, because a much larger clone lies one nucleotide away. The rearrangement joins TRBV6-6 to TRBJ2-5; tentative D call: TRBD2 (5 bases). Germline V lookup: CDR1 MNHNY, CDR2 SVGAGI (reference sequence). With 7 bases removed from V and 11 bases from J, the gap between germline ends came to 17 bases. The CDR3 is 12 amino acids. CDR3 DNA: TGTGCCAGCACGCTAGCCCGAGATGAGCAGTACTTC. The encoded protein is CASTLARDEQYF.

A note on this clonotype: A much more abundant neighbour one base away suggests this may be a read error. The chain joins TRBV7-9 to TRBJ2-1; 11 nucleotides match TRBD1. TRBJ2-7 explains the end of the DNA better; the J call may be wrong. Germline CDR1 is SEHNR and CDR2 is FQNEAQ (reference sequence). The CDR3 contains 15 residues. CDR3 in DNA: TGTGCCAGCAGCCATAGGGACAGGGGGGGGAATGAGCAGTACTTC. Translating it yields CASSHRDRGGNEQYF.